The present T cell receptor (beta chain) was sequenced within a study of T cell responses to AZD1222 COVID-19 vaccine. Data came from immunoSEQ multiplex PCR; TCRdb stores just in-frame clones and leaves some out. This sample has 90,000 to 120,000 clones; about 87% occur once, and the top ten carry 3% to 3.5%. The CDR3 consists of 14 residues. Trimming cost V 1 base and J 4 bases, with 9 bases left between them. Germline V gene sequence: CDR1 SGHKS, CDR2 YYEKEE (reference sequence). General observations from the study: CD4 TCRs associated with vaccination spanned spike, dominating at 160-218 and 743-854. Donors were chiefly white British, with a greater number of females, and clonal diversity was perhaps underestimated. Reports indicate that nearly half of spike-specific TCRs are directed at unmutated variant regions. Only six or seven AZD1222 recipients tested seropositive at baseline.

This clone was counted between two and nine times. Antigen specificity is unknown. The chain uses TRBV5-5 and TRBJ1-5; no clear D gene. The receptor's source is an adult in good health. The material sequenced was peripheral blood, taken on day 0 of AZD1222 vaccination. CDR3 region: CASSLRQTNQPQHF. The CDR3 DNA reads TGTGCCAGCAGCTTGAGGCAGACGAATCAGCCCCAGCATTTT.